These T cell receptor beta chains were read from a single sample in a study of cytomegalovirus exposure and HLA in healthy donors. The repertoire was sequenced with immunoSEQ multiplex PCR; TCRdb's copy has only in-frame clones and lacks some. Of about 190,000 clones in the sample, 60% to 80% are singletons; the top ten hold 3% to 3.5%. What was sequenced was PBMCs. The receptors originated from a woman aged 25 to 39 in good health and CMV-seropositive. The CDR3 runs from the conserved cysteine through the conserved F or W. D genes are given only for firm matches. A clone size is listed for some rows: how often the clone was seen (once, few, many), or a class if it is expanded.

D gene: TRBD1
V gene: TRBV28
J gene: TRBJ1-4
clone size: -
CDR3 protein: CASVTTGTGKEKLFF
CDR3 DNA: TGTGCCAGCGTAACAACCGGGACAGGGAAAGAAAAACTGTTTTTT

D gene: -
V gene: TRBV5-4
J gene: TRBJ1-5
clone size: -
CDR3 protein: CASSLGITGNQPQHF
CDR3 DNA: TGTGCCAGCAGCTTGGGCATAACAGGCAATCAGCCCCAGCATTTT

D gene: -
V gene: TRBV5-1
J gene: TRBJ2-7
clone size: -
CDR3 protein: CASGKGYEVREQYF
CDR3 DNA: TGCGCCAGCGGCAAGGGGTACGAAGTAAGGGAGCAGTACTTC

D gene: TRBD2
V gene: TRBV7-6
J gene: TRBJ2-4
clone size: -
CDR3 protein: CASSLGPGGAKNIQYF
CDR3 DNA: TGTGCCAGCAGCTTAGGTCCGGGGGGAGCCAAAAACATTCAGTACTTC

D gene: TRBD1
V gene: TRBV10-2
J gene: TRBJ1-2
clone size: -
CDR3 protein: CASSGPGQSNYGYTF
CDR3 DNA: TGCGCCAGCAGTGGCCCGGGACAGAGCAACTATGGCTACACCTTC

D gene: -
V gene: TRBV9
J gene: TRBJ2-7
clone size: -
CDR3 protein: CASSAGLYEQYF
CDR3 DNA: TGTGCCAGCAGCGCGGGACTCTACGAGCAGTACTTC

D gene: -
V gene: TRBV15
J gene: TRBJ2-1
clone size: -
CDR3 protein: CATSSLGAEQFF
CDR3 DNA: TGTGCCACCAGCAGTCTGGGGGCTGAGCAGTTCTTC

D gene: -
V gene: TRBV6-5
J gene: TRBJ2-7
clone size: few
CDR3 protein: CASSTSGFGSYEQYF
CDR3 DNA: TGTGCCAGCAGTACCAGCGGGTTTGGCTCCTACGAGCAGTACTTC

D gene: -
V gene: TRBV5-6
J gene: TRBJ2-1
clone size: -
CDR3 protein: CASSFRGAGGYNNEQFF
CDR3 DNA: TGTGCCAGCAGCTTTCGGGGGGCCGGGGGCTACAACAATGAGCAGTTCTTC

D gene: TRBD1
V gene: TRBV5-6
J gene: TRBJ2-2
clone size: few
CDR3 protein: CASRRTGAGELFF
CDR3 DNA: TGTGCCAGCAGACGGACAGGGGCCGGGGAGCTGTTTTTT

D gene: TRBD1
V gene: TRBV7-9
J gene: TRBJ2-7
clone size: -
CDR3 protein: CASSLDRTSYEQYF
CDR3 DNA: TGTGCCAGCAGCCTGGACAGGACGTCCTACGAGCAGTACTTC

D gene: TRBD2
V gene: TRBV15
J gene: TRBJ2-1
clone size: -
CDR3 protein: CATSRALGTSDYNEQFF
CDR3 DNA: TGTGCCACCAGCAGAGCTCTAGGGACTAGCGATTACAATGAGCAGTTCTTC

D gene: TRBD2
V gene: TRBV18
J gene: TRBJ2-1
clone size: few
CDR3 protein: CASSPGLAGLNEQFF
CDR3 DNA: TGTGCCAGCTCCCCGGGACTAGCGGGACTCAATGAGCAGTTCTTC

D gene: TRBD1
V gene: TRBV5-1
J gene: TRBJ2-7
clone size: -
CDR3 protein: CASSFQGDEQYF
CDR3 DNA: TGCGCCAGCAGCTTCCAGGGGGACGAGCAGTACTTC

D gene: -
V gene: TRBV29-1
J gene: TRBJ1-2
clone size: -
CDR3 protein: CSVLSNYGYTF
CDR3 DNA: TGCAGCGTTCTGTCTAACTATGGCTACACCTTC

D gene: TRBD1
V gene: TRBV30
J gene: TRBJ1-1
clone size: -
CDR3 protein: CAWTPRGQCRTEAFF
CDR3 DNA: TGTGCCTGGACCCCTAGGGGGCAGTGTAGAACTGAAGCTTTCTTT

D gene: -
V gene: TRBV5-1
J gene: TRBJ2-5
clone size: -
CDR3 protein: CASSIGAETQYF
CDR3 DNA: TGCGCCAGCAGTATTGGGGCTGAGACCCAGTACTTC

D gene: -
V gene: TRBV5-6
J gene: TRBJ2-3
clone size: -
CDR3 protein: CASRKDYTDTQYF
CDR3 DNA: TGTGCCAGCAGAAAGGACTACACAGATACGCAGTATTTT

D gene: -
V gene: TRBV27
J gene: TRBJ1-5
clone size: -
CDR3 protein: CASSLFQGWQPQHF
CDR3 DNA: TGTGCCAGCAGTTTATTCCAGGGATGGCAGCCCCAGCATTTT

D gene: -
V gene: TRBV25-1
J gene: TRBJ2-1
clone size: -
CDR3 protein: CASRRLDEQFF
CDR3 DNA: TGTGCCAGCAGGCGTTTGGATGAGCAGTTCTTC

D gene: -
V gene: TRBV6-4
J gene: TRBJ2-2
clone size: -
CDR3 protein: CASSVASNTGELFF
CDR3 DNA: TGTGCCAGCAGCGTAGCGTCGAACACCGGGGAGCTGTTTTTT

D gene: TRBD2
V gene: TRBV5-4
J gene: TRBJ2-3
clone size: -
CDR3 protein: CASRRGDTQYF
CDR3 DNA: TGTGCCAGCAGGCGGGGGGATACGCAGTATTTT

D gene: TRBD2
V gene: TRBV4-2
J gene: TRBJ2-7
clone size: -
CDR3 protein: CASSQDREEWLAGTYEQYF
CDR3 DNA: TGTGCCAGCAGCCAAGATAGAGAAGAATGGCTAGCGGGAACCTACGAGCAGTACTTC

D gene: -
V gene: TRBV7-9
J gene: TRBJ2-3
clone size: many
CDR3 protein: CASSSSLAISTDTQYF
CDR3 DNA: TGTGCCAGCAGCTCCTCCCTAGCGATTAGCACAGATACGCAGTATTTT

D gene: -
V gene: TRBV14
J gene: TRBJ2-2
clone size: few
CDR3 protein: CASSLLYPGELFF
CDR3 DNA: TGTGCCAGCAGCCTATTGTATCCCGGGGAGCTGTTTTTT

D gene: -
V gene: TRBV19
J gene: TRBJ2-7
clone size: -
CDR3 protein: CASSIVGGASSYEQYF
CDR3 DNA: TGTGCCAGTAGTATAGTGGGTGGAGCGTCGTCCTACGAGCAGTACTTC

D gene: -
V gene: TRBV5-1
J gene: TRBJ2-1
clone size: -
CDR3 protein: CASSLEGVEDEQFF
CDR3 DNA: TGCGCCAGCAGCTTGGAAGGGGTTGAGGATGAGCAGTTCTTC

D gene: TRBD1
V gene: TRBV13
J gene: TRBJ2-7
clone size: -
CDR3 protein: CASSLGTGGYEQYF
CDR3 DNA: TGTGCCAGCAGCCTAGGGACAGGAGGCTACGAGCAGTACTTC

D gene: -
V gene: TRBV11-2
J gene: TRBJ2-3
clone size: -
CDR3 protein: CASSLVLTDTQYF
CDR3 DNA: TGTGCCAGCAGCTTAGTTTTAACAGATACGCAGTATTTT

D gene: TRBD2
V gene: TRBV9
J gene: TRBJ2-3
clone size: -
CDR3 protein: CASSVLGWREGMRADTQYF
CDR3 DNA: TGTGCCAGCAGCGTACTAGGTTGGCGGGAGGGAATGAGGGCAGATACGCAGTATTTT

D gene: TRBD1
V gene: TRBV5-1
J gene: TRBJ1-2
clone size: once
CDR3 protein: CASSFVGQGYDGYTF
CDR3 DNA: TGCGCCAGCAGCTTTGTAGGACAGGGGTATGATGGCTACACCTTC

D gene: TRBD2
V gene: TRBV7-9
J gene: TRBJ2-1
clone size: -
CDR3 protein: CASSLVGSGGYNEQFF
CDR3 DNA: TGTGCCAGCAGCTTAGTAGGTAGCGGGGGTTACAATGAGCAGTTCTTC

D gene: -
V gene: TRBV19
J gene: TRBJ1-3
clone size: once
CDR3 protein: CASSRGGTGNTIYF
CDR3 DNA: TGTGCCAGTAGTCGGGGTGGCACTGGAAACACCATATATTTT

D gene: -
V gene: TRBV5-1
J gene: TRBJ2-7
clone size: once
CDR3 protein: CASSPNGGMGAAYEQYF
CDR3 DNA: TGCGCCAGCAGCCCCAATGGGGGCATGGGGGCCGCCTACGAGCAGTACTTC

D gene: -
V gene: TRBV2
J gene: TRBJ2-7
clone size: -
CDR3 protein: CASSEGNLEYEQYF
CDR3 DNA: TGTGCCAGCAGTGAGGGCAACTTGGAATACGAGCAGTACTTC

D gene: TRBD1
V gene: TRBV6-5
J gene: TRBJ2-1
clone size: few
CDR3 protein: CASTVGTGQYNEQFF
CDR3 DNA: TGTGCCAGCACCGTGGGGACAGGGCAGTACAATGAGCAGTTCTTC

D gene: -
V gene: TRBV6-6
J gene: TRBJ1-1
clone size: -
CDR3 protein: CASSTRQDNTEAFF
CDR3 DNA: TGTGCCAGCAGTACTCGACAGGATAACACTGAAGCTTTCTTT

D gene: TRBD2
V gene: TRBV7-9
J gene: TRBJ2-1
clone size: -
CDR3 protein: CASSLASGIYNEQFF
CDR3 DNA: TGTGCCAGCAGCTTAGCTAGCGGGATATACAATGAGCAGTTCTTC

D gene: -
V gene: TRBV6-1
J gene: TRBJ2-5
clone size: -
CDR3 protein: CASSPPRDQETQYF
CDR3 DNA: TGTGCCAGCAGCCCACCGAGAGACCAAGAGACCCAGTACTTC

D gene: -
V gene: TRBV29-1
J gene: TRBJ2-7
clone size: -
CDR3 protein: CSVEAGRKEEQYF
CDR3 DNA: TGCAGCGTTGAAGCGGGTAGGAAAGAGGAGCAGTACTTC

D gene: -
V gene: TRBV6-5
J gene: TRBJ2-7
clone size: -
CDR3 protein: CASSGRDSHEQYF
CDR3 DNA: TGTGCCAGCAGTGGAAGAGACAGCCACGAGCAGTACTTC

D gene: TRBD1
V gene: TRBV19
J gene: TRBJ2-2
clone size: -
CDR3 protein: CARSRQGENTGELFF
CDR3 DNA: TGTGCCAGGTCCCGACAGGGGGAGAACACCGGGGAGCTGTTTTTT

D gene: -
V gene: TRBV11-2
J gene: TRBJ2-1
clone size: -
CDR3 protein: CASSLSQGYEQFF
CDR3 DNA: TGTGCCAGCAGCTTAAGCCAGGGTTATGAGCAGTTCTTC

D gene: -
V gene: TRBV5-1
J gene: TRBJ2-2
clone size: -
CDR3 protein: CASSPGSGGNTGELFF
CDR3 DNA: TGCGCCAGCAGCCCAGGCAGCGGCGGGAACACCGGGGAGCTGTTTTTT

D gene: TRBD2
V gene: TRBV9
J gene: TRBJ2-5
clone size: -
CDR3 protein: CASSVVIGGAETQYF
CDR3 DNA: TGTGCCAGCAGCGTAGTAATCGGGGGGGCAGAGACCCAGTACTTC

D gene: TRBD2
V gene: TRBV27
J gene: TRBJ2-7
clone size: -
CDR3 protein: CASSLSLAGAYFEQYF
CDR3 DNA: TGTGCCAGCAGTTTGTCGCTAGCGGGAGCGTATTTCGAGCAGTACTTC

D gene: TRBD1
V gene: TRBV11-2
J gene: TRBJ2-5
clone size: -
CDR3 protein: CASSATGGYETQYF
CDR3 DNA: TGTGCCAGCAGCGCCACAGGGGGATACGAGACCCAGTACTTC

D gene: -
V gene: TRBV6-1
J gene: TRBJ2-7
clone size: few
CDR3 protein: CASNSGGGGSYEQYF
CDR3 DNA: TGTGCCAGCAACTCAGGAGGCGGCGGATCCTACGAGCAGTACTTC

D gene: TRBD2
V gene: TRBV5-1
J gene: TRBJ2-5
clone size: -
CDR3 protein: CASSPSTSGRASYF
CDR3 DNA: TGCGCCAGCAGCCCCTCGACTAGCGGGAGGGCCTCGTACTTC

D gene: -
V gene: TRBV19
J gene: TRBJ1-2
clone size: once
CDR3 protein: CASTPNYGYTF
CDR3 DNA: TGTGCCAGTACCCCGAACTATGGCTACACCTTC

D gene: TRBD1
V gene: TRBV28
J gene: TRBJ1-5
clone size: -
CDR3 protein: CASAGTGGQPQHF
CDR3 DNA: TGTGCCAGCGCCGGGACAGGGGGTCAGCCCCAGCATTTT

D gene: TRBD1
V gene: TRBV28
J gene: TRBJ2-2
clone size: once
CDR3 protein: CASKAFGTGKTGELFF
CDR3 DNA: TGTGCCAGCAAGGCCTTTGGGACAGGGAAAACCGGGGAGCTGTTTTTT

D gene: TRBD1
V gene: TRBV28
J gene: TRBJ1-5
clone size: -
CDR3 protein: CASRPKGALSRNQPQHF
CDR3 DNA: TGTGCCAGCAGACCTAAGGGGGCGCTGAGTCGCAATCAGCCCCAGCATTTT

D gene: TRBD1
V gene: TRBV13
J gene: TRBJ1-2
clone size: -
CDR3 protein: CASSSTGGDGYTF
CDR3 DNA: TGTGCCAGCAGCTCAACAGGGGGCGATGGCTACACCTTC

D gene: TRBD1
V gene: TRBV15
J gene: TRBJ2-3
clone size: few
CDR3 protein: CATSRDQSWTGVTDTQYF
CDR3 DNA: TGTGCCACCAGCAGAGATCAATCGTGGACAGGGGTTACAGATACGCAGTATTTT

D gene: TRBD1
V gene: TRBV30
J gene: TRBJ1-1
clone size: few
CDR3 protein: CASLEGGQGRNTEAFF
CDR3 DNA: TGTGCTTCCTTAGAAGGGGGACAGGGCAGGAACACTGAAGCTTTCTTT

D gene: -
V gene: TRBV5-1
J gene: TRBJ2-7
clone size: -
CDR3 protein: CASSPVGGYEQYF
CDR3 DNA: TGCGCCAGCAGCCCCGTCGGAGGATACGAGCAGTACTTC

D gene: -
V gene: TRBV19
J gene: TRBJ1-2
clone size: -
CDR3 protein: CASRPGQSSNYGYTF
CDR3 DNA: TGTGCCAGTAGGCCAGGACAGTCGTCTAACTATGGCTACACCTTC

D gene: -
V gene: TRBV4-1
J gene: TRBJ2-6
clone size: -
CDR3 protein: CASSQDRGTGANVLTF
CDR3 DNA: TGCGCCAGCAGCCAAGACCGGGGGACTGGGGCCAACGTCCTGACTTTC